The 10 T cell receptor beta chains below all came from one sample that was sequenced in a study of OX40 agonist ivuxolimab in advanced cancers. Only in-frame clones appear in the TCRdb table, and some are missing; sequencing was by immunoSEQ multiplex PCR. The sample includes just over 90,000 clones, more than 90% of them seen just once. The sample was CD4+ or CD8+ T cells sorted from blood, taken in a trial of the OX40 agonist ivuxolimab. These TCRs come from an adult with an advanced solid tumor such as melanoma, head and neck, liver or kidney cancer.

This chain's CDR3 is CASSWDGNTEAFF. In DNA, the CDR3 is TGCGCCAGCAGCTGGGACGGAAACACTGAAGCTTTCTTT. This chain joins TRBV5-1 and TRBJ1-1; D might be TRBD1 (5 bases). The CDR3 has 13 amino acids. Per the germline V gene, CDR1 is SGHRS and CDR2 is YFSETQ. V lost 3 bases, J lost 2 bases, and 8 bases lay in between. Together with reference TRBV5-1 and TRBJ1-1, the CDR3 gives the full variable domain: KAGVTQTPRYLIKTRGQQVTLSCSPISGHRSVSWYQQTPGQGLQFLFEYFSETQRNKGNFPGRFSGRQFSNSRSEMNVSTLELGDSALYLCASSWDGNTEAFFGQGTRLTVV.

This chain uses TRBV9 with TRBJ1-1, with D tentatively TRBD1 (5 bases). Germline V gene data show CDR1 as SGDLS and CDR2 as YYNGEE. With 3 bases removed from V and 1 base from J, the gap between germline ends came to 13 bases. CDR3 size: 15 residues. The CDR3 reads CASSAEGRQNTEAFF. DNA of the CDR3: TGTGCCAGCAGCGCAGAGGGACGGCAGAACACTGAAGCTTTCTTT.

The chain uses TRBV4-1 and TRBJ2-7; TRBD2 aligns across 7 bases. CDR1 is MGHRA and CDR2 is YSYEKL in the germline V gene. V lost 4 bases to trimming and J lost 0 bases; unmatched junction nucleotides: 9. There are 16 residues in the CDR3. CDR3 amino acids: CASSPMGRASSYEQYF. The DNA of the CDR3 is TGCGCCAGCAGCCCCATGGGGAGGGCGAGCTCCTACGAGCAGTACTTC.

J is TRBJ2-1 and V is TRBV9; 7 nucleotides align to TRBD2. Germline V CDR1 and CDR2: SGDLS, YYNGEE. The CDR3 has 15 residues. Germline trimming cut 0 bases from V and 7 bases from J; bases unmatched to any gene: 7. The CDR3 sequence is CASSVEGREGNEQFF. The CDR3 bases are TGTGCCAGCAGCGTAGAAGGCAGGGAGGGTAATGAGCAGTTCTTC.

The V call is TRBV19, the J call TRBJ2-3, with D tentatively TRBD2 (5 bases). The V and J ends lost 3 bases and 4 bases respectively, with 14 bases between them. The germline V gene has CDR1 LNHDA and CDR2 SQIVND (reference sequence). The CDR3 totals 15 residues. In DNA, the CDR3 is TGTGCCAGTAGTATTCGGGGAAACGGCCCAGATACGCAGTATTTT. This translates into CASSIRGNGPDTQYF.

The V call is TRBV2, the J call TRBJ2-1; D might be TRBD2 (5 bases). V lost 4 bases to trimming and J lost 4 bases, with 5 bases between them. Germline V CDR1 and CDR2: SNHLY, FYNNEI. The CDR3 spans 12 residues. The CDR3 region has the DNA TGTGCCAGCAGTGCGGGGTACAATGAGCAGTTCTTC. Translating gives CASSAGYNEQFF. Drawing the rest from reference TRBV2 and TRBJ2-1, the complete variable domain is EPEVTQTPSHQVTQMGQEVILRCVPISNHLYFYWYRQILGQKVEFLVSFYNNEISEKSEIFDDQFSVERPDGSNFTLKIRSTKLEDSAMYFCASSAGYNEQFFGPGTRLTVL.

This chain connects TRBV7-9 to TRBJ2-2; no definite D call. The CDR3 extends over 11 amino acids. V lost 1 base and J lost 11, with 5 bases in between. Germline values: CDR1 SEHNR, CDR2 FQNEAQ (reference sequence). This chain's CDR3 is CASSLGVELFF. The CDR3 nucleotides read TGTGCCAGCAGCTTAGGGGTCGAGCTGTTTTTT.

V and J are TRBV4-1 and TRBJ2-3; D is possibly TRBD1 (5 bases). Germline loops: CDR1 MGHRA, CDR2 YSYEKL. The CDR3 extends over 15 amino acids. V gave up 4 bases and J gave up 2 bases, with 13 bases separating them. The CDR3 loop is CASSRGLKPTDTQYF. For the CDR3, the DNA is TGCGCCAGCAGCCGGGGCCTTAAGCCCACAGATACGCAGTATTTT.

The V call is TRBV5-4, the J call TRBJ2-1; no clear D gene. This CDR3 comprises 14 residues. The V gene's germline CDR1 is SGHNT and CDR2 YYREEE (reference sequence). Trimming cost V 4 bases and J 6 bases, with 14 bases left between them. CDR3 DNA: TGTGCCAGCAGCCCGATGACAAGTCGCAATGAGCAGTTCTTC. Protein product: CASSPMTSRNEQFF.

This chain connects TRBV4-1 to TRBJ2-7; 11 bases are shared with TRBD2. V lost 1 base to trimming and J lost 7 bases; unmatched junction nucleotides: 6. The CDR3 has 15 residues. The germline V gene has CDR1 MGHRA and CDR2 YSYEKL. CDR3 in amino acids: CASSQGASGRSEQYF. The DNA for the CDR3 is TGCGCCAGCAGCCAAGGCGCTAGCGGGAGGAGTGAGCAGTACTTC.